The sequence of this TCR beta chain was determined in a study of T cell changes during pregnancy in multiple sclerosis. V was pared by 2 bases and J by 4 bases, with 5 bases of the junction left unmatched. Germline-derived CDR1 and CDR2 are ENHRY and SYGVKD. This CDR3 has 15 amino acids. Assay used: immunoSEQ multiplex PCR; TCRdb lists only in-frame clones, some missing. Here the sample spans tens of thousands of clones, 80% to 95% being singletons. The specimen comprised peripheral blood, sampled after pregnancy. The sequence was obtained from a female donor in good health, enrolled as a control in a pregnancy study. The chain couples TRBV10-3 to TRBJ2-1; 7 bases are shared with TRBD1. CDR3 in amino acids: CAISETGVMYNEQFF. In DNA form, the CDR3 reads TGTGCCATCAGTGAGACAGGGGTTATGTACAATGAGCAGTTCTTC.